This TCR beta chain was identified during a study of blood T cell repertoires in COVID-19. Overall study: The study drew acute and convalescent COVID-19 samples from the United States, Italy and Spain. PBMCs, B-cell-depleted T cells, or T cells were the source of the cDNA or gDNA that made up the material.

This clone was observed a few times. The CDR3 is 14 amino acids. V was pared by 5 bases and J by 7 bases, with 6 bases of the junction left unmatched. In germline, CDR1 is MGHRA, CDR2 YSYEKL. In the original workflow: Researchers report that nucleated cell counts were estimated from reference gene primer amplification. The data were produced by immunoSEQ multiplex PCR, yet TCRdb's version contains in-frame clones alone and is incomplete. That table is the source of V, J and clone size, and D and trimming were worked out from the DNA. This repertoire shows over 90,000 clones, roughly nine tenths found once; its top ten account for around 5.3%. Enrolment of Seattle patients took place during active infection, and they were followed longitudinally.

The V and J genes are TRBV4-1 and TRBJ2-3, with 10 bases aligning to TRBD2. This TCR was sampled from a woman aged 50 to 65 with COVID-19, enrolled during active disease. The material sequenced was peripheral blood. CDR3 loop: CASSSAGGRNTQYF. CDR3 sequence (DNA): TGCGCCAGCAGCTCAGCGGGGGGGCGCAATACGCAGTATTTT.